This record concerns one TCR beta chain sequence. These data originate in a study of shared T cell receptors in the human thymus. V shed 6 bases and J shed 0 bases, with 15 bases lying between them. The CDR3 has 15 residues. Germline V gene lookup returns CDR1 MNHEY and CDR2 SMNVEV (reference sequence). TCRdb keeps only in-frame clones here, not all; method: immunoSEQ multiplex PCR. This table holds under 700,000 clones, approximately 80% found once. The same specimen was also included in a second study, on human thymus T cells. That source notes: Samples came from healthy Finnish infants during open corrective cardiac surgery. Resections from corrective heart surgery supplied the thymus tissue. Thymic and blood repertoires appeared to carry a bias in their V and J gene usage.

The J gene is TRBJ2-7, the V gene TRBV27; D may be TRBD2 (7 bases). The source of this sequence is a boy under three years old with a congenital heart defect. The sequenced sample was thymocytes. The CDR3 sequence: CASREGGLSSYEQYF. The CDR3 DNA sequence: TGTGCCAGCAGGGAGGGGGGGCTGAGCTCCTACGAGCAGTACTTC.